These T cell receptor beta chains were read from a single sample in a study of cytomegalovirus exposure and HLA in healthy donors. Clones were read by immunoSEQ multiplex PCR, and TCRdb kept only the in-frame ones, dropping some. The table shows over 85,000 clones, with around 85% occurring only once. Material for sequencing was PBMCs. The receptors originated from a man aged 25-45 years in good health and CMV-seropositive. CDR3s include the opening cysteine and the closing phenylalanine or tryptophan. The D gene is left open where the match is weak. Expanded clones are given a class, and other clones once, few, many or no size at all.

TRBJ2-1 few TRBV10-3 TRBD1 16 TGTGCCATCAGTGAGCGACAGGGGGACGGAACCAATGAGCAGTTCTTC CAISERQGDGTNEQFF
TRBJ2-4 . TRBV13 TRBD2 17 TGTGCCAGCAGCTCTCAGACTAGCGGGGATCCTAAAAACATTCAGTACTTC CASSSQTSGDPKNIQYF
TRBJ2-2 . TRBV10-1 . 12 TGCGCCAGCGGCCTCAGCACCGGGGAGCTGTTTTTT CASGLSTGELFF
TRBJ2-7 . TRBV30 TRBD2 14 TGTGCCTGGAGTACGGCGGGGGGGCTCTACGAGCAGTACTTC CAWSTAGGLYEQYF
TRBJ1-3 . TRBV19 . 15 TGTGCCAGTAGTATTCAGCGACTCTCTGGAAACACCATATATTTT CASSIQRLSGNTIYF
TRBJ1-2 many TRBV4-1 . 12 TGCGCCAGCAGCCAAGAGGGCCATGGCTACACCTTC CASSQEGHGYTF
TRBJ1-1 . TRBV19 TRBD1 14 TGTGCCAGTCGGGACAGCACAATGAACACTGAAGCTTTCTTT CASRDSTMNTEAFF
TRBJ2-2 . TRBV6-1 . 13 TGTGCCAGCACCCGTCCGTTCACCGGGGAGCTGTTTTTT CASTRPFTGELFF
TRBJ1-2 . TRBV19 . 14 TGTGCCAGTAGTATAGGCAGGGCGGACTATGGCTACACCTTC CASSIGRADYGYTF
TRBJ1-1 few TRBV19 . 12 TGTGCCAGTAGTATAGCGAGGTCTGAAGCTTTCTTT CASSIARSEAFF
TRBJ2-5 . TRBV5-4 . 14 TGTGCCAGCAGCCACCCACATATTCAAGAGACCCAGTACTTC CASSHPHIQETQYF
TRBJ1-1 . TRBV7-6 . 13 TGTGCCAGCAGCCTCGGGGGAAGAACTGAAGCTTTCTTT CASSLGGRTEAFF
TRBJ1-1 few TRBV18 . 12 TGTGCCAGCTCCCCCGGGGACTATGAAGCTTTCTTT CASSPGDYEAFF
TRBJ2-5 . TRBV25-1 TRBD1 16 TGTGCCAGCAGTGGCCGGGACAGGGGGCAGAGAGAGACCCAGTACTTC CASSGRDRGQRETQYF
TRBJ2-7 . TRBV19 TRBD1 14 TGTGCCAGTAGTTGGACAGGGCTCTCCTACGAGCAGTACTTC CASSWTGLSYEQYF
TRBJ1-2 . TRBV30 . 14 TGTGCCTGGACCCCTCTAAATGCGGACTATGGCTACACCTTC CAWTPLNADYGYTF
TRBJ2-5 few TRBV7-2 . 14 TGTGCCAGCAGCTTATCACAATGGCAAGAGACCCAGTACTTC CASSLSQWQETQYF
TRBJ1-6 . TRBV7-2 TRBD1 16 TGTGCCAGCAGCTTAGTGGGGACAGGGATTAATTCACCCCTCCACTTT CASSLVGTGINSPLHF
TRBJ2-7 . TRBV10-3 TRBD2 16 TGTGCCATCAGTGTAAGCGGGGGCCAAGCCGCCTACGAGCAGTACTTC CAISVSGGQAAYEQYF
TRBJ1-2 . TRBV6-1 TRBD1 16 TGTGCCAGCAGTGAATTCACCCTAACAGGGGGCTATGGCTACACCTTC CASSEFTLTGGYGYTF
TRBJ2-7 . TRBV5-4 . 14 TGTGCCAGCAGCGATCGCCGGGACTCCTACGAGCAGTACTTC CASSDRRDSYEQYF
TRBJ1-2 . TRBV4-1 TRBD1 15 TGCGCCAGCAGCCAAGATCATGGGACAGGGGTAGGCTACACCTTC CASSQDHGTGVGYTF
TRBJ1-1 . TRBV6-5 . 14 TGTGCCAGCAGTGAAGAGACGGGGGACACTGAAGCTTTCTTT CASSEETGDTEAFF
TRBJ1-1 . TRBV27 . 12 TGTGCCAGCAGTTTGGGGGAGGGTGAAGCTTTCTTT CASSLGEGEAFF
TRBJ2-3 . TRBV11-2 TRBD1 15 TGTGCCAGCAGCTCCGGGACAGGGGGACCAGATACGCAGTATTTT CASSSGTGGPDTQYF
TRBJ1-1 . TRBV7-6 TRBD1 16 TGTGCCAGCAGCTTAGGACAGGGGACCTCGAACACTGAAGCTTTCTTT CASSLGQGTSNTEAFF
TRBJ1-2 . TRBV2 TRBD1 14 TGTGCCAGCATTAGAAGACAGGGCCTCTATGGCTACACCTTC CASIRRQGLYGYTF
TRBJ1-2 . TRBV5-1 . 16 TGCGCCAGCAGCTTGGGGACAGCGGGGAATAACTATGGCTACACCTTC CASSLGTAGNNYGYTF
TRBJ2-3 once TRBV14 TRBD2 15 TGTGCCAGCAGCCGTTGGGGGGGGGTCGAGGATACGCAGTATTTT CASSRWGGVEDTQYF
TRBJ1-4 . TRBV7-8 . 13 TGTGCCAGCAGCGCGCGAACAGGGTGGAAACTGTTTTTT CASSARTGWKLFF
TRBJ1-6 . TRBV19 . 15 TGTGCCAGTAAATCTGACCCGGCAGGAAATTCACCCCTCCACTTT CASKSDPAGNSPLHF
TRBJ2-3 . TRBV4-3 TRBD2 20 TGCGCCAGCAGCCAAGAAGGATCCAGCGGGGGGTCTATAAGCACAGATACGCAGTATTTT CASSQEGSSGGSISTDTQYF
TRBJ2-1 . TRBV9 TRBD2 14 TGTGCCAGCAGCGTCTCCGGGACTAACAATGAGCAGTTCTTC CASSVSGTNNEQFF
TRBJ2-2 few TRBV14 . 12 TGTGCCAGCAGCTTTAGAGTCGGGGAGCTGTTTTTT CASSFRVGELFF
TRBJ2-7 . TRBV11-2 TRBD2 16 TGTGCCAGCGGCGTCCGGGGCGCGGGGGGTGAGTACGAGCAGTACTTC CASGVRGAGGEYEQYF
TRBJ2-5 . TRBV11-2 TRBD1 14 TGTGCCAGCAGCGTCGGACAGGGCGCAGAGACCCAGTACTTC CASSVGQGAETQYF
TRBJ1-4 . TRBV29-1 . 13 TGCAGCGTGCACCAGGGAACTAATGAAAAACTGTTTTTT CSVHQGTNEKLFF
TRBJ1-5 . TRBV6-1 TRBD1 14 TGTGCCAGCAGCGACGGGACAGGTCATCAGCCCCAGCATTTT CASSDGTGHQPQHF
TRBJ2-3 . TRBV11-3 . 13 TGTGCCAGCAGCTTAAGTCAGGGGGATACGCAGTATTTT CASSLSQGDTQYF
TRBJ2-3 . TRBV10-2 . 15 TGCGCCAGCAGTGAACATGAAGGGGTCACAGATACGCAGTATTTT CASSEHEGVTDTQYF
TRBJ2-5 . TRBV9 . 14 TGTGCCAGCAGCGTAGCAGGGCTTCAAGAGACCCAGTACTTC CASSVAGLQETQYF
TRBJ2-1 . TRBV19 . 13 TGTGCCAGTTGGGACACTGGGAACAATGAGCAGTTCTTC CASWDTGNNEQFF
TRBJ1-1 . TRBV19 TRBD1 17 TGTGCCAGTACCCTGGGATCAGGGGGGAGGACGAACACTGAAGCTTTCTTT CASTLGSGGRTNTEAFF
TRBJ1-1 . TRBV25-1 . 13 TGTGCCAGCAGACATTCACGGGACACTGAAGCTTTCTTT CASRHSRDTEAFF
TRBJ2-2 . TRBV7-2 TRBD2 16 TGTGCCAGCAGCTTAGGGGGCAGGACTAGCACCGGGGAGCTGTTTTTT CASSLGGRTSTGELFF
TRBJ2-5 . TRBV11-2 . 13 TGTGCCAGCAGCTTAGGACTAGAGGGGACCCAGTACTTC CASSLGLEGTQYF
TRBJ2-7 . TRBV5-1 TRBD1 12 TGCGCTATCCCTCGGACAGGGTCCGAGCAGTACTTC CAIPRTGSEQYF
TRBJ1-1 once TRBV5-1 . 16 TGCGCCAGCAGCTTTGGGCCCGGAACAGGGAGAACTGAAGCTTTCTTT CASSFGPGTGRTEAFF
TRBJ2-7 . TRBV14 . 11 TGTGCCAGCGGCCACGGGTACGAGCAGTACTTC CASGHGYEQYF
TRBJ2-7 few TRBV7-6 . 13 TGTGCCAGCAGCTTAGACCTGTCGGGGGAGCAGTACTTC CASSLDLSGEQYF
TRBJ1-1 . TRBV19 . 14 TGTGCCAGTAGTGAACAGGGTGGTAACACTGAAGCTTTCTTT CASSEQGGNTEAFF